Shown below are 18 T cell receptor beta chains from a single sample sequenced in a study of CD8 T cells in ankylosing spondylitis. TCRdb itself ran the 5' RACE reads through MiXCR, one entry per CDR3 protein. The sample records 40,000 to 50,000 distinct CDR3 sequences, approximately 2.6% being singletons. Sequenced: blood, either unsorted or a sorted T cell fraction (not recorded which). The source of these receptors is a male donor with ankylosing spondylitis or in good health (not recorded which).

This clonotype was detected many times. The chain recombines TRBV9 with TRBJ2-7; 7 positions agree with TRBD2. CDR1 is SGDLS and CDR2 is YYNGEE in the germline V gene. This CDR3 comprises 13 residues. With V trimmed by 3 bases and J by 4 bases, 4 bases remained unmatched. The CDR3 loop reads CASSGPSGYEQYF. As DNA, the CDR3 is TGTGCCAGCAGCGGGCCTAGCGGTTACGAGCAGTACTTC.

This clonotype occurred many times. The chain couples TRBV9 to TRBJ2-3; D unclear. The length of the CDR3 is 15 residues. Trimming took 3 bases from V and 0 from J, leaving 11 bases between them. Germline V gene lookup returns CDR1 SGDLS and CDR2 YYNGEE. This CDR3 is CASSAHPSSTDTQYF. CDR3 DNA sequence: TGTGCCAGCAGCGCCCACCCCTCTAGCACAGATACGCAGTATTTT. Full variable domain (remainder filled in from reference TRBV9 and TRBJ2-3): DSGVTQTPKHLITATGQRVTLRCSPRSGDLSVYWYQQSLDQGLQFLIQYYNGEERAKGNILERFSAQQFPDLHSELNLSSLELGDSALYFCASSAHPSSTDTQYFGPGTRLTVL.

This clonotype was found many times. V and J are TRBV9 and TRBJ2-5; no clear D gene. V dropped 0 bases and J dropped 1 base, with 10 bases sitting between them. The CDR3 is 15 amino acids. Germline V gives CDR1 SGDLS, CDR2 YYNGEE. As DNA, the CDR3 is TGTGCCAGCAGCGTAGCGGGCGCGGTCCAAGAGACCCAGTACTTC. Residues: CASSVAGAVQETQYF.

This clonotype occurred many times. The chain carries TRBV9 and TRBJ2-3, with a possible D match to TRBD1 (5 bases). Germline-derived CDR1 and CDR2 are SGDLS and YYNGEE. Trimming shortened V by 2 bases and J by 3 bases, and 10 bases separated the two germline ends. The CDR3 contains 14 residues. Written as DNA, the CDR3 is TGTGCCAGCAGCGTCAGGGTTATAACAGATACGCAGTATTTT. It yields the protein CASSVRVITDTQYF.

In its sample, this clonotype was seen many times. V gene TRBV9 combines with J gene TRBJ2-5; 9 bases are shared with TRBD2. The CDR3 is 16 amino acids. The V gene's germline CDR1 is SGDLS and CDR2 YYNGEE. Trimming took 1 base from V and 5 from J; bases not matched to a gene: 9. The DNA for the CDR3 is TGTGCCAGCAGCGTACAAGCGGGAGGTGGCAGGGAGACCCAGTACTTC. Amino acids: CASSVQAGGGRETQYF.

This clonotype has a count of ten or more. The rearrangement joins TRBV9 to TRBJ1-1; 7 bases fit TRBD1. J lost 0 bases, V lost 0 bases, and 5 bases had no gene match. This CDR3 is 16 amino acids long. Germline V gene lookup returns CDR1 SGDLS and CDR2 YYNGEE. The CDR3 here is CASSVGAGGLNTEAFF. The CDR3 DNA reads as TGTGCCAGCAGCGTAGGGGCAGGGGGTCTGAACACTGAAGCTTTCTTT. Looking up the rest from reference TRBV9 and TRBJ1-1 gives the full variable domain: DSGVTQTPKHLITATGQRVTLRCSPRSGDLSVYWYQQSLDQGLQFLIQYYNGEERAKGNILERFSAQQFPDLHSELNLSSLELGDSALYFCASSVGAGGLNTEAFFGQGTRLTVV.

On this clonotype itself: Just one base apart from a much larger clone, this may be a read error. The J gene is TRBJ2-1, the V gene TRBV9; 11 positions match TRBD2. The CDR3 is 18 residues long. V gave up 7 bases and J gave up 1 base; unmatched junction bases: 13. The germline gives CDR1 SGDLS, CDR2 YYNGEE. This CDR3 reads CASGADGTSGYSYNEQFF. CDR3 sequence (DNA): TGTGCCAGCGGCGCGGACGGGACTAGCGGCTATTCCTACAATGAGCAGTTCTTC.

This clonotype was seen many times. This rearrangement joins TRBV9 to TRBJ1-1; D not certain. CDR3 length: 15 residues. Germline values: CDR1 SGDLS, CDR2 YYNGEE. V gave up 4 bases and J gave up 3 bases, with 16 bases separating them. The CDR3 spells CASSPTQVAYTEAFF. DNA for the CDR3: TGTGCCAGCAGCCCGACTCAGGTGGCGTACACTGAAGCTTTCTTT. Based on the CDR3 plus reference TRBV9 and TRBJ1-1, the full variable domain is DSGVTQTPKHLITATGQRVTLRCSPRSGDLSVYWYQQSLDQGLQFLIQYYNGEERAKGNILERFSAQQFPDLHSELNLSSLELGDSALYFCASSPTQVAYTEAFFGQGTRLTVV.

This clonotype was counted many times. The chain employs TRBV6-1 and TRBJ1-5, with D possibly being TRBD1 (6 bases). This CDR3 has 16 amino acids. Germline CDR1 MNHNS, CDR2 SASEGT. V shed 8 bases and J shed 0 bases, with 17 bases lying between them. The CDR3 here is CASSYGQLNSNQPQHF. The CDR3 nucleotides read TGTGCCAGCTCCTACGGACAGCTAAATAGCAATCAGCCCCAGCATTTT.

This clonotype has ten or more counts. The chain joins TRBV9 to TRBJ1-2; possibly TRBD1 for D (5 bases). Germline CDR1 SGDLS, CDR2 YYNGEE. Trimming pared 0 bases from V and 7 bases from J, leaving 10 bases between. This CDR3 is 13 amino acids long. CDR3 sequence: CASSVARRGGYTF. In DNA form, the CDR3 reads TGTGCCAGCAGCGTAGCTAGAAGGGGTGGCTACACCTTC. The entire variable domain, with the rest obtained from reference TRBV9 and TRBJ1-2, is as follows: DSGVTQTPKHLITATGQRVTLRCSPRSGDLSVYWYQQSLDQGLQFLIQYYNGEERAKGNILERFSAQQFPDLHSELNLSSLELGDSALYFCASSVARRGGYTFGSGTRLTVV.

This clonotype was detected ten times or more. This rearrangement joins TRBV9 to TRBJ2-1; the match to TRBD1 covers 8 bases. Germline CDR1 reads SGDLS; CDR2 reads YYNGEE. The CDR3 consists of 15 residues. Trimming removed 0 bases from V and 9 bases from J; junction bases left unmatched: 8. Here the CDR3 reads CASSVAWAGGGEQFF. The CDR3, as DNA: TGTGCCAGCAGCGTAGCTTGGGCAGGGGGCGGTGAGCAGTTCTTC.

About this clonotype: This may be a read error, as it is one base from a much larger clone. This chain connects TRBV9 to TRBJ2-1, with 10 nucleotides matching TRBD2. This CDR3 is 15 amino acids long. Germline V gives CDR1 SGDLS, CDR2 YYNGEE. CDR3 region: CASSDGLAAYNVQFF. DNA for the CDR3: TGTGCCAGCAGCGATGGACTAGCGGCCTACAATGTGCAGTTCTTC. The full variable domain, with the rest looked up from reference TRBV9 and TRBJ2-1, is DSGVTQTPKHLITATGQRVTLRCSPRSGDLSVYWYQQSLDQGLQFLIQYYNGEERAKGNILERFSAQQFPDLHSELNLSSLELGDSALYFCASSDGLAAYNVQFFGPGTRLTVL.

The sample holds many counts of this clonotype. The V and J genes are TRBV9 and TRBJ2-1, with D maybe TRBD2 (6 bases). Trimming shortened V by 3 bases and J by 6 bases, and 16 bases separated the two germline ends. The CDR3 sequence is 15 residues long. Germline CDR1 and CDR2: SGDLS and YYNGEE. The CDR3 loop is CASSATGSSFNEQFF. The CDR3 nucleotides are TGTGCCAGCAGCGCTACCGGGAGCTCTTTCAATGAGCAGTTCTTC.

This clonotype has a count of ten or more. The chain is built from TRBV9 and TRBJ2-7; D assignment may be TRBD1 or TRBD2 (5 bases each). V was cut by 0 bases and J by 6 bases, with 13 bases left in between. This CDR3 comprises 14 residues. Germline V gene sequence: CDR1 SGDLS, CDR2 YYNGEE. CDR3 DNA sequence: TGTGCCAGCAGCGTAGGGGGGAAATCCGGCGAGCAGTACTTC. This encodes CASSVGGKSGEQYF.

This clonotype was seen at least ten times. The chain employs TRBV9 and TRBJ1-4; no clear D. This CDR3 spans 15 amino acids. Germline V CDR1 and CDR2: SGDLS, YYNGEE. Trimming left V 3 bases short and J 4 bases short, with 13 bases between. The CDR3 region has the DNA TGTGCCAGCAGCGCCCAACCGGGCCGTAATGAAAAACTGTTTTTT. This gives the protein CASSAQPGRNEKLFF.

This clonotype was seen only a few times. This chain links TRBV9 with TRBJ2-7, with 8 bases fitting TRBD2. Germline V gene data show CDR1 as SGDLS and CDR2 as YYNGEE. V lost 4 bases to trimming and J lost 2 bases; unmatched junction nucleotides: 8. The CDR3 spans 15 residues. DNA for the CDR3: TGTGCCAGCAGCCTGGATGGTAGCGGGACCTACGAGCAGTACTTC. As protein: CASSLDGSGTYEQYF.

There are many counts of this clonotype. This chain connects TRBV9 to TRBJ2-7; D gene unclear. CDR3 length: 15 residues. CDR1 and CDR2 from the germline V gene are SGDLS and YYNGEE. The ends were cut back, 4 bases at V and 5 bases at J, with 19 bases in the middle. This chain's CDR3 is CASSLTSTGSDEQYF. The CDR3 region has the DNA TGTGCCAGCAGCCTTACTTCGACCGGATCGGACGAGCAGTACTTC.

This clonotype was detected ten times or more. The CDR3 is CASSVDPSGTPSDTQYF. The DNA of the CDR3 is TGTGCCAGCAGCGTAGATCCTAGCGGCACCCCGTCAGATACGCAGTATTTT. This chain uses TRBV9 with TRBJ2-3; 7 nucleotides align to TRBD2. The germline V gene has CDR1 SGDLS and CDR2 YYNGEE. V was pared by 0 bases and J by 4 bases, with 11 bases of the junction left unmatched. The CDR3 is 17 amino acids.